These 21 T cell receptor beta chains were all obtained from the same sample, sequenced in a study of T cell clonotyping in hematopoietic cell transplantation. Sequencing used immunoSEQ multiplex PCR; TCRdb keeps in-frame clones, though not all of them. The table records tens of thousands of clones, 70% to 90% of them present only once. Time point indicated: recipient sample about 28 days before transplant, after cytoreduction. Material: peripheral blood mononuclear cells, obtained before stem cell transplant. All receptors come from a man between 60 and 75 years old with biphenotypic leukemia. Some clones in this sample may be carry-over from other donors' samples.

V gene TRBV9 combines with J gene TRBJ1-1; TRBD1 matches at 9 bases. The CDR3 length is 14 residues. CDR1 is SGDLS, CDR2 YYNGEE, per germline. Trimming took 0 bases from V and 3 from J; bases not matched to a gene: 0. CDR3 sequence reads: CASSVGTGDTEAFF. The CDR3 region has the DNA TGTGCCAGCAGCGTAGGGACAGGGGACACTGAAGCTTTCTTT.

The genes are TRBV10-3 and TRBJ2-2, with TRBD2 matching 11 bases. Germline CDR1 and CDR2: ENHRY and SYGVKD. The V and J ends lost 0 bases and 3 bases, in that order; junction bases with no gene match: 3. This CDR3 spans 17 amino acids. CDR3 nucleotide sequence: TGTGCCATCAGTGAGTCGACGGGACTAGCGGACACCGGGGAGCTGTTTTTT. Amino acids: CAISESTGLADTGELFF.

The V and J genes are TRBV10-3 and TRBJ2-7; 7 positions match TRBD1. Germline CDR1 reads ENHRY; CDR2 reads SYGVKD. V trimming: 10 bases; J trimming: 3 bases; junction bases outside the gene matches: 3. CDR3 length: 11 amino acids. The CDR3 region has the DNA TGTGCCAGCAGGGACAGCTACGAGCAGTACTTC. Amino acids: CASRDSYEQYF.

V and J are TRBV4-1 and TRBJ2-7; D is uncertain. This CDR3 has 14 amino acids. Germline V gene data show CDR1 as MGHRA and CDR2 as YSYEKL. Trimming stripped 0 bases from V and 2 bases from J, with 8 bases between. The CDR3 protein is CASSQEARAYEQYF. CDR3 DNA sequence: TGCGCCAGCAGCCAAGAGGCTAGGGCCTACGAGCAGTACTTC.

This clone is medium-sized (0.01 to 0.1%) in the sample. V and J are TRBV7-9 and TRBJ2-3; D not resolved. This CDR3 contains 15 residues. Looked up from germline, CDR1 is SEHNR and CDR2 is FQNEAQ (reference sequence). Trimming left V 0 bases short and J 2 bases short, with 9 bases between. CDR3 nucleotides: TGTGCCAGCAGCTTAGCTCTAGATGCCACAGATACGCAGTATTTT. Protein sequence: CASSLALDATDTQYF.

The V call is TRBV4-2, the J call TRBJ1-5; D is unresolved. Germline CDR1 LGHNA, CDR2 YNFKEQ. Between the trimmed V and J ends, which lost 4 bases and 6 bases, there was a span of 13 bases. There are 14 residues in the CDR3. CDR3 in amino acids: CASSPGSSPQPQHF. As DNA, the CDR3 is TGTGCCAGCAGCCCTGGGTCATCCCCTCAGCCCCAGCATTTT.

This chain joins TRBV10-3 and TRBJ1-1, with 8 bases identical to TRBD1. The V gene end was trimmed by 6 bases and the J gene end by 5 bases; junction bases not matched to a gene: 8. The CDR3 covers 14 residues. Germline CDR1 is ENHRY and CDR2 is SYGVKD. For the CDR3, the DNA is TGTGCCATCAGCGCAGCAACAGGGGGAACTGAAGCTTTCTTT. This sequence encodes CAISAATGGTEAFF.

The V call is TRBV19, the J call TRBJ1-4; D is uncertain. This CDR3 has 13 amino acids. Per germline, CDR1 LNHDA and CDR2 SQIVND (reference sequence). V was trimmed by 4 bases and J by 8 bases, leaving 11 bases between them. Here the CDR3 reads CASSTVRGEKLFF. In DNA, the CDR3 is TGTGCCAGTAGTACCGTCCGGGGAGAAAAACTGTTTTTT.

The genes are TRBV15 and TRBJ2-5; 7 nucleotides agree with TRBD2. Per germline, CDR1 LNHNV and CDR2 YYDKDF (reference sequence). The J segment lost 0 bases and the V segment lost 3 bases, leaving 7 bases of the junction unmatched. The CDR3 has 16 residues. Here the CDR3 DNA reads TGTGCCACCAGCAGGGGGAGTAGCGGGTACCAAGAGACCCAGTACTTC. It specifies CATSRGSSGYQETQYF.

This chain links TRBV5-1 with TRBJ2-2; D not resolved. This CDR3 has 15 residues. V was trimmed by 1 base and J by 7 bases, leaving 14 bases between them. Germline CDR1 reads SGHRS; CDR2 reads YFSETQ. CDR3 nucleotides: TGCGCCAGCAGCTTGAGAGCAACTCGGAACGGGGAGCTGTTTTTT. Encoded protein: CASSLRATRNGELFF.

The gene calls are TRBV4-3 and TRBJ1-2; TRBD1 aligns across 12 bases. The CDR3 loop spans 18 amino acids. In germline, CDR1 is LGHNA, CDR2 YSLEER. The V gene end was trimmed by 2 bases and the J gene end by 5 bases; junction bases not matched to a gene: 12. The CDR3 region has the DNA TGCGCCAGCAGCCAACAACTCCGGGACAGGGGGCGGGGGTATGGCTACACCTTC. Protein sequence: CASSQQLRDRGRGYGYTF.

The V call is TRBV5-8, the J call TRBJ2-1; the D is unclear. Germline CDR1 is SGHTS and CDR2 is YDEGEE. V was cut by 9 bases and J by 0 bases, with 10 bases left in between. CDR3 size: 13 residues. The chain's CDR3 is CANAAFSYNEQFF. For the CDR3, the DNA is TGTGCCAATGCCGCATTCTCCTACAATGAGCAGTTCTTC. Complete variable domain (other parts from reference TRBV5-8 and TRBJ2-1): EAGVTQSPTHLIKTRGQQATLRCSPISGHTSVYWYQQALGLGLQFLLWYDEGEERNRGNFPPRFSGRQFPNYSSELNVNALELEDSALYLCANAAFSYNEQFFGPGTRLTVL.

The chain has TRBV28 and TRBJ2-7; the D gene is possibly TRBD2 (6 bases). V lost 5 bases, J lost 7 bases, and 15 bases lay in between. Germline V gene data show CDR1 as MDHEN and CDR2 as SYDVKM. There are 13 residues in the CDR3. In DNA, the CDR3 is TGTGCCAGCAGTCCCCCCGCCGGGAGAGAGCAGTACTTC. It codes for CASSPPAGREQYF.

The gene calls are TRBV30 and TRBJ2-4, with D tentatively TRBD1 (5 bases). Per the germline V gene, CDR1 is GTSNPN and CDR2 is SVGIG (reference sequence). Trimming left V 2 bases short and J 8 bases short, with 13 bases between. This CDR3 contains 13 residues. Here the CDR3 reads CAWSYRLSDIQYF. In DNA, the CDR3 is TGTGCCTGGAGTTACAGGTTATCGGACATTCAGTACTTC.

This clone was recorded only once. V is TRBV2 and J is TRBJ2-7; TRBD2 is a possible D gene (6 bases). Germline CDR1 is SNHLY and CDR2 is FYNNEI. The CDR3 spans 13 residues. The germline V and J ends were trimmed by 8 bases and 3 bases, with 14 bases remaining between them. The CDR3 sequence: CASAGQGHYEQYF. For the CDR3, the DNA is TGTGCCAGCGCGGGGCAGGGTCACTACGAGCAGTACTTC.

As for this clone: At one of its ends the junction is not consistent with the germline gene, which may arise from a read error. DNA for the CDR3: TGCAGTGTTGGGACTGGGGACACCATATATTTT. Amino acids: CSVGTGDTIYF. This chain joins TRBV29-1 and TRBJ1-3, with TRBD1 as a possible D gene (5 bases). Looked up from germline, CDR1 is SQVTM and CDR2 is ANQGSEA. This CDR3 is 11 amino acids long.

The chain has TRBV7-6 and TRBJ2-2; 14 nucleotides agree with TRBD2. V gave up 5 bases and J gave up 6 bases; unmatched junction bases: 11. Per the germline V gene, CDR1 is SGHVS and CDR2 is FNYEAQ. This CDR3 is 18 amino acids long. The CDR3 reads CASSLTSGRAGEPGELFF. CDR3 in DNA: TGTGCCAGCAGCCTGACTAGCGGGAGGGCCGGGGAACCCGGGGAGCTGTTTTTT. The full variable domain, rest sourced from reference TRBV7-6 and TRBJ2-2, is GAGVSQSPRYKVTKRGQDVALRCDPISGHVSLYWYRQALGQGPEFLTYFNYEAQQDKSGLPNDRFSAERPEGSISTLTIQRTEQRDSAMYRCASSLTSGRAGEPGELFFGEGSRLTVL.

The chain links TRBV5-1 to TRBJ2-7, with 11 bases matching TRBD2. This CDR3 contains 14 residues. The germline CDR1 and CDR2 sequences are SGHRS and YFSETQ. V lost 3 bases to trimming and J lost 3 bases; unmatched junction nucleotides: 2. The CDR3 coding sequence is TGCGCCAGCAGCTCGGGACTAGCGGACTACGAGCAGTACTTC. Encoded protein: CASSSGLADYEQYF.

Written as DNA, the CDR3 is TGTGCCAGCAGTGTATCCTTCACCCAAGATACGCAGTATTTT. Translation: CASSVSFTQDTQYF. J is TRBJ2-3 and V is TRBV2; D ambiguous. Trimming removed 4 bases from V and 5 bases from J, with 13 bases in between. The CDR3 runs to 14 residues. The germline V gene has CDR1 SNHLY and CDR2 FYNNEI. Variable domain in full (rest from reference TRBV2 and TRBJ2-3): EPEVTQTPSHQVTQMGQEVILRCVPISNHLYFYWYRQILGQKVEFLVSFYNNEISEKSEIFDDQFSVERPDGSNFTLKIRSTKLEDSAMYFCASSVSFTQDTQYFGPGTRLTVL.

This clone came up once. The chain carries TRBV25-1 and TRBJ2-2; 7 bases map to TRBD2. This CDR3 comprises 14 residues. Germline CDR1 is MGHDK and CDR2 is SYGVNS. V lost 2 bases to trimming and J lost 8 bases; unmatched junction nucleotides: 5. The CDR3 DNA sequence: TGTGCCAGCAGTGAAAGCGGGGATCTAGGGGAGCTGTTTTTT. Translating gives CASSESGDLGELFF. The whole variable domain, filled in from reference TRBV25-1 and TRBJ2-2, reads EADIYQTPRYLVIGTGKKITLECSQTMGHDKMYWYQQDPGMELHLIHYSYGVNSTEKGDLSSESTVSRIRTEHFPLTLESARPSHTSQYLCASSESGDLGELFFGEGSRLTVL.

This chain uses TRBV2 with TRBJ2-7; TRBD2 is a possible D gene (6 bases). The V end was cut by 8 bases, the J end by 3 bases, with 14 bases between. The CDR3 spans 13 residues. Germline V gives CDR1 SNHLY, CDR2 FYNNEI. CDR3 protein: CASARMRGYEQYF. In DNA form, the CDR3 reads TGTGCCAGCGCCCGTATGCGGGGCTACGAGCAGTACTTC.